A selection of T cell receptor beta chains follows, all from one sample in a study of technical replicates of blood from a few donors. Profiled with immunoSEQ multiplex PCR; TCRdb holds only in-frame clones, not every one. This repertoire shows about 81,000 clones, almost 96% found once; its top ten account for 0.36%. Specimen: T cells isolated from PBMCs. The origin of the receptors is a human donor in good health. Both conserved end residues are part of each CDR3. Some rows mark clone size as missing; the rest say once, few, many or name a class of expanded clone.

abundance	v_gene	j_gene	CDR3aa
.	TRBV28	TRBJ2-3	CASSRAGRTDTQYF
once	TRBV19	TRBJ1-4	CASSPSGVSATNEKLFF
once	TRBV5-6	TRBJ2-7	CASSLALAGISHEQYF
.	TRBV19	TRBJ1-5	CASSIGTGNQPQHF
.	TRBV28	TRBJ2-5	CASSFDHRGNLETQYF
.	TRBV30	TRBJ2-1	CAWSVRRSSYNEQFF
.	TRBV19	TRBJ1-1	CASSVTGVGTEAFF
.	TRBV7-2	TRBJ1-4	CASSLVLATNEKLFF
.	TRBV5-6	TRBJ2-3	CASSSTITGFTDTQYF
.	TRBV18	TRBJ2-1	CASSSGTGMSIAVF
.	TRBV11-2	TRBJ1-5	CASSLEVGRNQPQHF
.	TRBV10-3	TRBJ2-1	CAINPGQGIYEQFF
.	TRBV2	TRBJ1-2	CASSRTGEYYGYTF
.	TRBV10-1	TRBJ1-2	CASSSGTGSGYTF
.	TRBV7-9	TRBJ2-5	CASSLVGTSQGETQYF
.	TRBV5-4	TRBJ2-7	CASSFDSFYEQYF
.	TRBV29-1	TRBJ1-4	CSGTWRPKQGGHEKLFF
.	TRBV27	TRBJ1-1	CASSLGTNTEAFF
.	TRBV15	TRBJ2-1	CATSRGVSSYNEQFF
.	TRBV7-3	TRBJ2-3	CASSLGQGPDTQYF
.	TRBV29-1	TRBJ2-7	CSVTTVIQYF
.	TRBV4-1	TRBJ1-1	CASSQDGNGATEAFF
.	TRBV29-1	TRBJ2-3	CSVVGTSGRGLSTDTQYF
.	TRBV6-1	TRBJ2-1	CASSETTGAYNEQFF
.	TRBV7-8	TRBJ1-1	CASSLDGKNTEAFF
.	TRBV29-1	TRBJ1-1	CSVVLGAATEAFF
.	TRBV5-1	TRBJ2-2	CASSLEAGGISGELFF
.	TRBV7-9	TRBJ2-3	CASSLGLQGATDTQYF
.	TRBV19	TRBJ1-4	CASNGGPFATNEKLFF
.	TRBV28	TRBJ1-1	CASSLSGRDTMNTEAFF
.	TRBV19	TRBJ2-3	CASSKGGTDTQYF
.	TRBV15	TRBJ1-1	CATSRAGGQTEAFF
.	TRBV27	TRBJ2-1	CASSLMGRDEQFF
.	TRBV6-1	TRBJ2-1	CASMDRMSYNEQFF
.	TRBV5-1	TRBJ2-7	CASSLDGGEQYF
.	TRBV11-2	TRBJ2-7	CASSLGGNEQYF
few	TRBV4-2	TRBJ1-2	CASSHTGTGVYGYTF
.	TRBV28	TRBJ2-7	CASRTDREERYYEQYF
.	TRBV4-3	TRBJ2-4	CASSRLYGSSGREFSSKNIQYF
.	TRBV5-1	TRBJ1-1	CASRGTGNTEAFF
.	TRBV5-1	TRBJ2-7	CASKPPGSYEQYF
.	TRBV2	TRBJ2-7	CASSEANLAGAEQYF
.	TRBV28	TRBJ2-7	CASSLEGVHEQYF
.	TRBV7-8	TRBJ1-1	CASSLYRGKNTEAFF
.	TRBV29-1	TRBJ2-4	CSVAGGTKNIQYF
.	TRBV6-1	TRBJ2-3	CASSVRGGSSTDTQYF
.	TRBV6-1	TRBJ1-1	CASSERGRVNTEAFF
.	TRBV18	TRBJ1-1	CASSPARGDTEAFF
.	TRBV6-5	TRBJ1-5	CASSPGGTGNQPQHF
.	TRBV28	TRBJ2-1	CASSLGLAGDAYGGNEQFF
.	TRBV28	TRBJ1-1	CASRSGGGRTEAFF
.	TRBV7-3	TRBJ2-1	CASSLTKSGPSYNEQFF
.	TRBV2	TRBJ2-2	CASSEFWSTNTGELFF
.	TRBV5-1	TRBJ1-1	CASSLLLSDSKNTEAFF
.	TRBV18	TRBJ1-1	CASSKDRLNTEAFF
.	TRBV7-2	TRBJ2-3	CASSPQLVSSTDTQYF
.	TRBV4-2	TRBJ2-1	CASSHLAGVGVSYNEQFF
once	TRBV30	TRBJ2-3	CVLAGGRGDTQYF
.	TRBV7-2	TRBJ2-7	CASTQGGFLYEQYF